This TCR beta chain was recorded in a study of OX40 agonist ivuxolimab in advanced cancers. General observations from the study: Partial responders dosed at 0.1-3.0 mg/kg displayed clonal expansion ranking among the lowest.

Exclusion of a patient followed from autoimmune disease history or systemic immunosuppression. Regarding this clone: What it recognizes is unknown.

The data were produced by immunoSEQ multiplex PCR, yet TCRdb's version contains in-frame clones alone and is incomplete. The top ten clones hold 25% to 30% of a sample with 25,000 to 30,000 clones, 86% of them seen once. Germline V gives CDR1 LNHDA, CDR2 SQIVND (reference sequence). The CDR3 contains 14 residues. Between the trimmed V and J ends, which lost 1 base and 4 bases, there was a span of 8 bases. This sequence was found in an adult with an advanced solid tumor such as melanoma, head and neck, liver or kidney cancer. The J gene is TRBJ2-1, the V gene TRBV19; possibly TRBD1 for D (5 bases). The specimen comprised CD4+ or CD8+ T cells sorted from blood, sampled in a trial of the OX40 agonist ivuxolimab. The CDR3 DNA sequence: TGTGCCAGTAGTATAGGGACAACGTACAATGAGCAGTTCTTC. It specifies CASSIGTTYNEQFF.